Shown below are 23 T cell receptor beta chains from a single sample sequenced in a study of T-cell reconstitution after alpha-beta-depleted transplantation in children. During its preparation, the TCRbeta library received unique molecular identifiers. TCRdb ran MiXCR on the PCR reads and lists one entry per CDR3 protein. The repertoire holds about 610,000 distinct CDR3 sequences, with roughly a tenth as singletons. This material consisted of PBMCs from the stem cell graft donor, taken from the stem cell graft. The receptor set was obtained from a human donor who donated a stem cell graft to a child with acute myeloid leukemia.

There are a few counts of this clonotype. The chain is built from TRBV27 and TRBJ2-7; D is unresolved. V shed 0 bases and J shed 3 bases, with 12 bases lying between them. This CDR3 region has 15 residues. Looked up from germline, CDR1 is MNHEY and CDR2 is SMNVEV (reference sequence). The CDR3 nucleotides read TGTGCCAGCAGTTTATCCGACTCGGGCGACTACGAGCAGTACTTC. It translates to CASSLSDSGDYEQYF.

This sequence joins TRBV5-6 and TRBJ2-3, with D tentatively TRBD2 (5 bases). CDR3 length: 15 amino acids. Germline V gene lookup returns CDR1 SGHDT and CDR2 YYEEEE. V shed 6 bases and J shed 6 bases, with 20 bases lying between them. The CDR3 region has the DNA TGTGCCAGCACTCCGTTGGGGTCCCGCGGGGATACGCAGTATTTT. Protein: CASTPLGSRGDTQYF.

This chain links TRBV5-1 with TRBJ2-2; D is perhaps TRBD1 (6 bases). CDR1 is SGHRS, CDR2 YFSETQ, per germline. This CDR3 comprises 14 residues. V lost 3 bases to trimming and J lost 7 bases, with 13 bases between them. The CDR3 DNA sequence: TGCGCCAGCAGCTCCAACAGGGTCGGCGGGGAGCTGTTTTTT. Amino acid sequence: CASSSNRVGGELFF.

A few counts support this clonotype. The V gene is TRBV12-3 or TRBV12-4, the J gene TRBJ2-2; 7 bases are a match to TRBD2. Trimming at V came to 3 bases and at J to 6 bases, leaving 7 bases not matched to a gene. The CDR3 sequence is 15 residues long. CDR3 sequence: CASSFVSGTAGELFF. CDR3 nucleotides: TGTGCCAGCAGTTTCGTAAGCGGGACTGCCGGGGAGCTGTTTTTT.

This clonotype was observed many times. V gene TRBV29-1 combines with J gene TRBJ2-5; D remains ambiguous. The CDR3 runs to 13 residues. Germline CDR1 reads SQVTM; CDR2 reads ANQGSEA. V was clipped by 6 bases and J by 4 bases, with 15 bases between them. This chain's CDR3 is CSVVPEVGETQYF. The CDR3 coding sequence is TGCAGCGTAGTTCCAGAAGTCGGAGAGACCCAGTACTTC.

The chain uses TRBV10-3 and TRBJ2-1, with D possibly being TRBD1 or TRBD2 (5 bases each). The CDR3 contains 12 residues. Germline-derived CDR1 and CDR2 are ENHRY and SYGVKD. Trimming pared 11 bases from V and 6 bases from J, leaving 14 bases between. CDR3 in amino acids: CAATGTLNEQFF. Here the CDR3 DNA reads TGTGCCGCAACCGGGACGCTCAATGAGCAGTTCTTC.

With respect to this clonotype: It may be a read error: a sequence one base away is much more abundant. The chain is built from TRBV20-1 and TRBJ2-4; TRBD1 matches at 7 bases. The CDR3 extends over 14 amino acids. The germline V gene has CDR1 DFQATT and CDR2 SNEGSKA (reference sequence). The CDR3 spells CSARHRDSKNTQYF. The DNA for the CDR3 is TGCAGTGCTAGGCACCGGGACAGCAAAAACACTCAGTACTTC.

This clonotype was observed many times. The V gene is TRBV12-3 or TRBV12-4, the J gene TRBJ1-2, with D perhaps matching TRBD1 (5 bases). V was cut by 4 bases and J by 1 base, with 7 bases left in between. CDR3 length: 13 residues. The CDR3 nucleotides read TGTGCCAGCAGTTCGGGGCATAACTATGGCTACACCTTC. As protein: CASSSGHNYGYTF.

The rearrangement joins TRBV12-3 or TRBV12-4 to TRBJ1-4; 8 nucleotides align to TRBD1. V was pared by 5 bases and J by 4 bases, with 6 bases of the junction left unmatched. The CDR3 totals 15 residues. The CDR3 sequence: CASSGRTGFNEKLFF. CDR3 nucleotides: TGTGCCAGCAGTGGCCGGACAGGGTTTAATGAAAAACTGTTTTTT.

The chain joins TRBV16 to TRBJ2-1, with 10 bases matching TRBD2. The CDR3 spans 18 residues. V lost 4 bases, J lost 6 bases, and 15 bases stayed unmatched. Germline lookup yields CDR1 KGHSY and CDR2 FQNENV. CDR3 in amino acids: CASSPLFRSSGSSNEQFF. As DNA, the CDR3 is TGTGCCAGCAGCCCTCTATTTCGGTCTAGCGGGAGCAGCAATGAGCAGTTCTTC.

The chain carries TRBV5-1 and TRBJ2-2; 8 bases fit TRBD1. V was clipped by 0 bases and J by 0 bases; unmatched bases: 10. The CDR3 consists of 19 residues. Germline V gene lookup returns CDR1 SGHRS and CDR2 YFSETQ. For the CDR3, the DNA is TGCGCCAGCAGCTTGGGGCGGCAGGGGGCCTCAGCGAACACCGGGGAGCTGTTTTTT. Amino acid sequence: CASSLGRQGASANTGELFF.

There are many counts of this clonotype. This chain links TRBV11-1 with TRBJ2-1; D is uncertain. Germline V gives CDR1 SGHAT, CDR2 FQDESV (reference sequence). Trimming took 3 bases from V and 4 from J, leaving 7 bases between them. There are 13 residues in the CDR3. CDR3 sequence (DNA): TGTGCCAGCAGCTTGGAAGAATACAATGAGCAGTTCTTC. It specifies CASSLEEYNEQFF.

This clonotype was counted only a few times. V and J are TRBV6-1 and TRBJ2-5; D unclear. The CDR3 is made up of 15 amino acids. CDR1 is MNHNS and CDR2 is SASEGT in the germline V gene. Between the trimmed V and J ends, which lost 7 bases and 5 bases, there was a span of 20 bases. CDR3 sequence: CASTWVQNDRETQYF. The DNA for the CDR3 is TGTGCCAGCACCTGGGTGCAGAATGATCGGGAGACCCAGTACTTC.

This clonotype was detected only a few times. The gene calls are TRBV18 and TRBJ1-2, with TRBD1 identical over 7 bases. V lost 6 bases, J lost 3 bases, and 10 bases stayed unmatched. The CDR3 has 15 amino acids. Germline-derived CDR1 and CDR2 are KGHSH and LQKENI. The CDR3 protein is CASSQKQGTHYGYTF. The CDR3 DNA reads TGTGCCAGCTCCCAAAAACAGGGGACACACTATGGCTACACCTTC.

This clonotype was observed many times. The CDR3 spells CSVKTGLLEKLFF. DNA for the CDR3: TGCAGCGTTAAGACAGGGTTGCTTGAAAAACTGTTTTTT. The chain combines TRBV29-1 with TRBJ1-4; 7 bases agree with TRBD1. The length of the CDR3 is 13 residues. Trimming took 5 bases from V and 7 from J; bases not matched to a gene: 7. CDR1 is SQVTM, CDR2 ANQGSEA, per germline. The full variable domain, in which reference TRBV29-1 and TRBJ1-4 provide the parts outside the CDR3, is SAVISQKPSRDICQRGTSLTIQCQVDSQVTMMFWYRQQPGQSLTLIATANQGSEATYESGFVIDKFPISRPNLTFSTLTVSNMSPEDSSIYLCSVKTGLLEKLFFGSGTQLSVL.

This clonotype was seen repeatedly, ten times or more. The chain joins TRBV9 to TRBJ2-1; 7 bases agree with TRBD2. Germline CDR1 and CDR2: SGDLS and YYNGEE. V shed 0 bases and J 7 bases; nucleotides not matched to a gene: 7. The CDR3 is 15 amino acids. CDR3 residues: CASSVGALGGNEQFF. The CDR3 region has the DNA TGTGCCAGCAGCGTAGGTGCTTTGGGGGGGAATGAGCAGTTCTTC.

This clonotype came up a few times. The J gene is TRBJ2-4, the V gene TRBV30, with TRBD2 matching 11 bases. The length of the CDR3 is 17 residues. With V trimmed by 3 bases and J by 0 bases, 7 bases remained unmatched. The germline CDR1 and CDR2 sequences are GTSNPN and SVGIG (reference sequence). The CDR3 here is CAWRTSGRSIAKNIQYF. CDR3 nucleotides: TGTGCCTGGAGAACTAGCGGGAGATCTATAGCCAAAAACATTCAGTACTTC.

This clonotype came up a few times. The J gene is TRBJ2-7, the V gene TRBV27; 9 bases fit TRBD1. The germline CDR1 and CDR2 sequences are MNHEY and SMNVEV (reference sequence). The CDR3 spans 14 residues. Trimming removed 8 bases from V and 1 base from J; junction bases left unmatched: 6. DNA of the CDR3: TGTGCCAGCCGCCGGGACAGGGCTTCCTACGAGCAGTACTTC. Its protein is CASRRDRASYEQYF.

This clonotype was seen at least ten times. The CDR3 DNA reads TGTGCCAGCAGGGGGCCGGGACTAGCGATCTACGAGCAGTACTTC. Residues: CASRGPGLAIYEQYF. The rearrangement joins TRBV2 to TRBJ2-7, with TRBD2 identical over 10 bases. V shed 6 bases and J 3 bases; nucleotides not matched to a gene: 8. Germline V gene lookup returns CDR1 SNHLY and CDR2 FYNNEI. The CDR3 length is 15 residues.

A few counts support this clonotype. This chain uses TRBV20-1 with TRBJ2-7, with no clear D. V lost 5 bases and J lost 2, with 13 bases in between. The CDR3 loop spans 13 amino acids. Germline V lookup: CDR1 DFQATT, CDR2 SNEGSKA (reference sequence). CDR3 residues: CSALRLYPYEQYF. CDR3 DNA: TGCAGTGCTTTACGACTCTACCCCTACGAGCAGTACTTC.

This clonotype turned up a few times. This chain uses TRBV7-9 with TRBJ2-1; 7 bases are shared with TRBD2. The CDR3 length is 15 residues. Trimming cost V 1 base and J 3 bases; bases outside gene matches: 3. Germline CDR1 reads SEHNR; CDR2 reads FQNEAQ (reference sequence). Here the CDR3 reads CASSLVLAVYNEQFF. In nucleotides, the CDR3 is TGTGCCAGCAGCTTAGTTCTAGCGGTCTACAATGAGCAGTTCTTC.

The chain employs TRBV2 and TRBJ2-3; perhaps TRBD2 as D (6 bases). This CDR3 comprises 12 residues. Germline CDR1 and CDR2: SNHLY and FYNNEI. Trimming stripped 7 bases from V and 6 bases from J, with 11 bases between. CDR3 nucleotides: TGTGCCAGCATGGGGGGTGCGGATACGCAGTATTTT. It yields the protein CASMGGADTQYF.

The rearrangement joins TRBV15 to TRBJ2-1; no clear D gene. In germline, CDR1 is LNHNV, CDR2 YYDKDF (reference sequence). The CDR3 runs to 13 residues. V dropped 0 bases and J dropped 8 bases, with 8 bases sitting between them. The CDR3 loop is CATSRDLVDEQFF. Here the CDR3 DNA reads TGTGCCACCAGCAGAGATCTCGTGGATGAGCAGTTCTTC. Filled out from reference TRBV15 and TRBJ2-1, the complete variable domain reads DAMVIQNPRYQVTQFGKPVTLSCSQTLNHNVMYWYQQKSSQAPKLLFHYYDKDFNNEADTPDNFQSRRPNTSFCFLDIRSPGLGDTAMYLCATSRDLVDEQFFGPGTRLTVL.